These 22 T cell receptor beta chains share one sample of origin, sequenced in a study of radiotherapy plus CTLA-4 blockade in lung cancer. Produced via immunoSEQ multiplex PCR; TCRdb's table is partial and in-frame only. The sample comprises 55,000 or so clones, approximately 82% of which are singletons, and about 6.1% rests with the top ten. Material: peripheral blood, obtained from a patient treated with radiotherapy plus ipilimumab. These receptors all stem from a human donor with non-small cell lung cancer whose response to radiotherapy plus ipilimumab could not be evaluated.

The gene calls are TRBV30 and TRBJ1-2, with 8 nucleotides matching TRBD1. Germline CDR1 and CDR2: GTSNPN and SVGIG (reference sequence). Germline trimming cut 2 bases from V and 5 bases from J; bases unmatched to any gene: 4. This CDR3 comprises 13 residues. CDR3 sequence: CAWSPRTGYGYTF. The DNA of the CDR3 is TGTGCCTGGAGTCCGAGGACAGGGTATGGCTACACCTTC. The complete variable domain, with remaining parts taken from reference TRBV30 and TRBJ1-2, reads SQTIHQWPATLVQPVGSPLSLECTVEGTSNPNLYWYRQAAGRGLQLLFYSVGIGQISSEVPQNLSASRPQDRQFILSSKKLLLSDSGFYLCAWSPRTGYGYTFGSGTRLTVV.

In DNA, the CDR3 is TGTGCCAGCAGGCCTGGACAGGGGCCAGCCGACGAGCAGTACTTC. This sequence encodes CASRPGQGPADEQYF. The chain couples TRBV2 to TRBJ2-7, with 9 bases that match TRBD1. This CDR3 region has 15 residues. Germline V lookup: CDR1 SNHLY, CDR2 FYNNEI. With 6 bases clipped from V and 5 bases from J, the junction kept 11 bases outside the gene matches.

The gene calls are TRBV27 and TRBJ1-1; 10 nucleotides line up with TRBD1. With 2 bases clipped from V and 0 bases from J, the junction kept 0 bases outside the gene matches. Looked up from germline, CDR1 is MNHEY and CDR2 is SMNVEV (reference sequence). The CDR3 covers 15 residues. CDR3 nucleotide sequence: TGTGCCAGCAGTTTAGGGACAGGGGTGAACACTGAAGCTTTCTTT. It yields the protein CASSLGTGVNTEAFF.

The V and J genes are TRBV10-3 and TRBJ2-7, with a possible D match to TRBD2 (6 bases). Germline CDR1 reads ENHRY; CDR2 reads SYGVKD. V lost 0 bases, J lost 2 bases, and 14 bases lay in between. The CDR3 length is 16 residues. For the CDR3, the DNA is TGTGCCATCAGTGAGTCGGATCTTCCGGGGGCCTACGAGCAGTACTTC. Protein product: CAISESDLPGAYEQYF.

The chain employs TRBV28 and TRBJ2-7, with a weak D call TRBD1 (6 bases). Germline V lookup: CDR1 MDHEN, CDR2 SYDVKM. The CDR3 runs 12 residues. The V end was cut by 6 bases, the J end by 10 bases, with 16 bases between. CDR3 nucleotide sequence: TGTGCCAGCAGCCTAAATACAGGGAGACAGTACTTC. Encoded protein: CASSLNTGRQYF.

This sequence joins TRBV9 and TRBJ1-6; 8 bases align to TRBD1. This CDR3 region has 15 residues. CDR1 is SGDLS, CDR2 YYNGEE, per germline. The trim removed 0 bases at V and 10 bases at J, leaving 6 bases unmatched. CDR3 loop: CASSVALDRDSPLHF. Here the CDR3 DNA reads TGTGCCAGCAGCGTAGCCCTGGACAGGGACTCACCCCTCCACTTT.

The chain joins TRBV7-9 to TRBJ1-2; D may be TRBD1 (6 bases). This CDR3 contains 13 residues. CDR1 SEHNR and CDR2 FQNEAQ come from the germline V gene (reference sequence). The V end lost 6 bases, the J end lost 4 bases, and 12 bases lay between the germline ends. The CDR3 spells CASSSDRSYGYTF. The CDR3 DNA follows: TGTGCCAGCAGTTCCGACAGGAGCTATGGCTACACCTTC.

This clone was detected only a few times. CDR3 DNA sequence: TGTGCCAGCAGCGCCGGGGGTCGAGTTGGGTACACCTTC. It codes for CASSAGGRVGYTF. The J gene is TRBJ1-2, the V gene TRBV9, with D perhaps TRBD1 (5 bases). Germline-derived CDR1 and CDR2 are SGDLS and YYNGEE. The length of the CDR3 is 13 residues. Trimming took 3 bases from V and 11 from J, leaving 17 bases between them. Full variable domain (remainder filled in from reference TRBV9 and TRBJ1-2): DSGVTQTPKHLITATGQRVTLRCSPRSGDLSVYWYQQSLDQGLQFLIQYYNGEERAKGNILERFSAQQFPDLHSELNLSSLELGDSALYFCASSAGGRVGYTFGSGTRLTVV.

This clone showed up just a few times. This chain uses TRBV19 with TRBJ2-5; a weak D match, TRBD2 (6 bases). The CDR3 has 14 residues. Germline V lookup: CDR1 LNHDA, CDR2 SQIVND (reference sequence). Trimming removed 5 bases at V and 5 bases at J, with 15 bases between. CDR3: CASSSRTTGETQYF. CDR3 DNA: TGTGCCAGTAGTTCACGGACTACCGGGGAGACCCAGTACTTC.

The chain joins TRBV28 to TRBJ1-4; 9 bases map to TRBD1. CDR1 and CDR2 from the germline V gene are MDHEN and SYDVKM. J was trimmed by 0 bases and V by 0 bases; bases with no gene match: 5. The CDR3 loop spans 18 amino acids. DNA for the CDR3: TGTGCCAGCAGTTTATGGCTAACAGGGGGCCCAACTAATGAAAAACTGTTTTTT. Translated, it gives CASSLWLTGGPTNEKLFF.

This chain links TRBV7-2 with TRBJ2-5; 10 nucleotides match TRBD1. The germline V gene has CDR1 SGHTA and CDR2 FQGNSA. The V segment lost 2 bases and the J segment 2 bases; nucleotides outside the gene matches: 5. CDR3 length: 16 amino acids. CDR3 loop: CASSLTWTGGQETQYF. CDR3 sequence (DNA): TGTGCCAGCAGCTTAACTTGGACAGGGGGTCAAGAGACCCAGTACTTC.

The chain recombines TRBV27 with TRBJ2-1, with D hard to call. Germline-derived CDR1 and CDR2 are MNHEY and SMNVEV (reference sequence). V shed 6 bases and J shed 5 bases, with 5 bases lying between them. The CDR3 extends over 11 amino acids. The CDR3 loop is CASRYHNEQFF. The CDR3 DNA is TGTGCCAGCAGATATCACAATGAGCAGTTCTTC.

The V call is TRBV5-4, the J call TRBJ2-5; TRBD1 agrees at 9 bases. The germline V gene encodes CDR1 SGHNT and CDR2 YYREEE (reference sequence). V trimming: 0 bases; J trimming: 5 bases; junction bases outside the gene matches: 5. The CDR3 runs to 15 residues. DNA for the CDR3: TGTGCCAGCAGCTTGGCGACAGGGGGGGACGAGACCCAGTACTTC. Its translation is CASSLATGGDETQYF.

CDR3: CASSEQGVGGEAFF. CDR3 DNA sequence: TGTGCCAGCAGTGAACAGGGGGTGGGGGGTGAAGCTTTCTTT. The V gene is TRBV25-1, the J gene TRBJ1-1; 7 bases are shared with TRBD1. The ends lost 2 bases at V and 7 bases at J; junction bases unmatched: 7. The CDR3 has 14 amino acids. The germline V gene has CDR1 MGHDK and CDR2 SYGVNS. Combining the CDR3 with reference TRBV25-1 and TRBJ1-1 gives the whole variable domain EADIYQTPRYLVIGTGKKITLECSQTMGHDKMYWYQQDPGMELHLIHYSYGVNSTEKGDLSSESTVSRIRTEHFPLTLESARPSHTSQYLCASSEQGVGGEAFFGQGTRLTVV.

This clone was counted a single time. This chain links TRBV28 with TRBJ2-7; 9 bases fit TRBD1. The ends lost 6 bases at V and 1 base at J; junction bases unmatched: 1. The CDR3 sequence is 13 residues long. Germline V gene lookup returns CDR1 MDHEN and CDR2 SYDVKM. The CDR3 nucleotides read TGTGCCAGCAGGGGGACAGGGTCCTACGAGCAGTACTTC. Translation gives CASRGTGSYEQYF.

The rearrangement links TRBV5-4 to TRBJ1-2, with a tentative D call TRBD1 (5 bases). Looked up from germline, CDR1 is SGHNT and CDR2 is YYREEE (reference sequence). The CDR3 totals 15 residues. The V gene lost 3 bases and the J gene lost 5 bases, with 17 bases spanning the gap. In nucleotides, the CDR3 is TGTGCCAGCAGCTCGGGCAGGGCAGTCGGGTATGGCTACACCTTC. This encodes CASSSGRAVGYGYTF.

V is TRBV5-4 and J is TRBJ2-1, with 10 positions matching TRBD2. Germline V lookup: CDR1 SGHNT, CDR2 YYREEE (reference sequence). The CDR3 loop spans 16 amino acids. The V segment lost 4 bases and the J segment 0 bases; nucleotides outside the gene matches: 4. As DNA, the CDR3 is TGTGCCAGCAGCGTGTCTAGCGGGAGCTCCTACAATGAGCAGTTCTTC. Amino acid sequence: CASSVSSGSSYNEQFF.

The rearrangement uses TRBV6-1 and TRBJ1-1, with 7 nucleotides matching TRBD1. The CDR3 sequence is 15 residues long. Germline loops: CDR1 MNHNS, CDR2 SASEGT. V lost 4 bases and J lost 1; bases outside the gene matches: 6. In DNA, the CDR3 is TGTGCCAGCAGTGCTCAGGGGGTCGGGAACACTGAAGCTTTCTTT. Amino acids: CASSAQGVGNTEAFF.

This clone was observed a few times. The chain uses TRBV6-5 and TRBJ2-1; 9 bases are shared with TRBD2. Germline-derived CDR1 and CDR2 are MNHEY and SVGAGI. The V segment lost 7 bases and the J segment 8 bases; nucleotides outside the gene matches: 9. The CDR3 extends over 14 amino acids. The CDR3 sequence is CASTGLAGSDEQFF. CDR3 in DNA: TGTGCCAGCACCGGGCTAGCGGGATCAGATGAGCAGTTCTTC.

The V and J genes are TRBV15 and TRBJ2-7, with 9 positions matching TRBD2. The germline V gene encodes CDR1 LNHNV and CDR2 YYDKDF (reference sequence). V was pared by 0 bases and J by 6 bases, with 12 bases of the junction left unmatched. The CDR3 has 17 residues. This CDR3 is CATSRDKFGGRAPEQYF. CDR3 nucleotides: TGTGCCACCAGCAGAGATAAGTTCGGCGGGAGGGCCCCCGAGCAGTACTTC.

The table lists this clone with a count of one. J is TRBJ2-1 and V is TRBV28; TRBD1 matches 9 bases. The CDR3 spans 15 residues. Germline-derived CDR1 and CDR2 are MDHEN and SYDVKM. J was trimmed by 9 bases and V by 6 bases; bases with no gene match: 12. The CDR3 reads CASSFQQGALGEQFF. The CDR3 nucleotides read TGTGCCAGCAGCTTCCAACAGGGGGCTCTGGGTGAGCAGTTCTTC.

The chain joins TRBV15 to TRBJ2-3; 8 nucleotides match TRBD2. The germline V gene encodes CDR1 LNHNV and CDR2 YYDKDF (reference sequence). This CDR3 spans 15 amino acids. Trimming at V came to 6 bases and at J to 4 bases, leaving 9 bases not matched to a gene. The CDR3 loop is CATRPSGRGSDTQYF. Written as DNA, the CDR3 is TGTGCCACCAGGCCGAGCGGGAGAGGGTCAGATACGCAGTATTTT. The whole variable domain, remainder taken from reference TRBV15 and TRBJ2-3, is DAMVIQNPRYQVTQFGKPVTLSCSQTLNHNVMYWYQQKSSQAPKLLFHYYDKDFNNEADTPDNFQSRRPNTSFCFLDIRSPGLGDTAMYLCATRPSGRGSDTQYFGPGTRLTVL.